The 31 T cell receptor beta chains listed next were all sequenced from one sample in a study of blood T cells in healthy people across ages. PCR was performed a second time for about 7 to 12 cycles using a sample-barcoded 5' primer and a J-beta primer mix. TCRdb re-called the 5' RACE reads with MiXCR, one entry per CDR3 protein. The sample lists over 1.5 million distinct CDR3 sequences; about 49% were seen once. Material for sequencing was blood. Receptor source: a woman aged 40-49 years in good health.

The J gene is TRBJ2-7, the V gene TRBV29-1, with D perhaps assigned TRBD1 or TRBD2 (5 bases each). The J call may be mistaken, given a closer DNA end match to TRBJ2-4. This CDR3 contains 12 residues. The germline gives CDR1 SQVTM, CDR2 ANQGSEA. The CDR3 DNA sequence: TGCAGCGCAAGGGACCACGGGAACATTCAGTACTTC. Translating it yields CSARDHGNIQYF.

In this sample, this clonotype turned up a few times. The genes are TRBV7-2 and TRBJ2-4; TRBD2 agrees at 13 bases. This CDR3 has 20 residues. Trimming removed 2 bases from V and 2 bases from J; junction bases left unmatched: 12. The germline gives CDR1 SGHTA, CDR2 FQGNSA. CDR3 sequence (DNA): TGTGCCAGCAGCTTAACCGGACTAGCGGGGGACCCAGGGCCCAAAAACATTCAGTACTTC. Translating it yields CASSLTGLAGDPGPKNIQYF.

V is TRBV29-1 and J is TRBJ2-1; TRBD1 matches 7 bases. Germline V gene lookup returns CDR1 SQVTM and CDR2 ANQGSEA. The CDR3 covers 16 residues. V was clipped by 6 bases and J by 0 bases; unmatched bases: 11. The CDR3 reads CSVDHYRDSSYNEQFF. DNA for the CDR3: TGCAGCGTGGACCACTACCGGGACAGCTCCTACAATGAGCAGTTCTTC.

The chain's CDR3 is CGAGPQGSDSPLHF. The CDR3 DNA follows: TGTGGAGCTGGGCCACAGGGGTCGGATTCACCCCTCCACTTT. The chain has TRBV6-6 and TRBJ1-6, with 7 bases matching TRBD1. CDR3 size: 14 residues. Germline V lookup: CDR1 MNHNY, CDR2 SVGAGI (reference sequence).

This chain uses TRBV20-1 with TRBJ2-1; D is perhaps TRBD2 (5 bases). This CDR3 has 14 amino acids. The V and J ends lost 4 bases and 5 bases respectively, with 15 bases between them. The germline CDR1 and CDR2 sequences are DFQATT and SNEGSKA (reference sequence). In nucleotides, the CDR3 is TGCAGTGCTATGCGGACTGAGACACACAATGAGCAGTTCTTC. It specifies CSAMRTETHNEQFF.

The V gene is TRBV6-5, the J gene TRBJ2-3; 10 nucleotides agree with TRBD2. With 10 bases clipped from V and 2 bases from J, the junction kept 6 bases outside the gene matches. CDR1 and CDR2 from the germline V gene are MNHEY and SVGAGI. This CDR3 is 14 amino acids long. CDR3 loop: CATGLAGATDTQYF. CDR3 sequence (DNA): TGTGCCACGGGGCTAGCGGGAGCCACAGATACGCAGTATTTT.

The chain employs TRBV5-1 and TRBJ2-6, with D possibly TRBD2 on 5 matching bases. The V gene lost 6 bases and the J gene lost 4 bases, with 11 bases spanning the gap. CDR3 length: 14 residues. Germline V gene lookup returns CDR1 SGHRS and CDR2 YFSETQ. CDR3 region: CASTEGLGANVLTF. In DNA, the CDR3 is TGCGCCAGCACCGAAGGACTCGGGGCCAACGTCCTGACTTTC.

This rearrangement joins TRBV3-1 to TRBJ2-1; D is perhaps TRBD1 (5 bases). Deletions cut 1 base from V and 6 bases from J, with 10 bases between. The CDR3 is 14 amino acids. Germline loops: CDR1 LGHDT, CDR2 YNNKEL (reference sequence). The DNA for the CDR3 is TGTGCCAGCAGCCAAGCAGGGTTCCTCAATGAGCAGTTCTTC. Translated, it gives CASSQAGFLNEQFF.

This chain links TRBV4-2 with TRBJ2-5; perhaps TRBD2 as D (5 bases). The CDR3 sequence is 15 residues long. V was shortened by 0 bases and J by 5 bases, with 13 bases between the two germline ends. Germline V CDR1 and CDR2: LGHNA, YNFKEQ. CDR3 bases: TGTGCCAGCAGCCAAGAGGACTTTGGTGTTGAGACCCAGTACTTC. Translated: CASSQEDFGVETQYF.

The chain combines TRBV12-3 or TRBV12-4 with TRBJ2-3; 7 nucleotides match TRBD1. The CDR3 runs 15 residues. V shed 6 bases and J 5 bases; nucleotides not matched to a gene: 11. In DNA form, the CDR3 reads TGTGCCAGCAGCTACAGGGGTGGAGAAATAGATACGCAGTATTTT. It is translated as CASSYRGGEIDTQYF.

This clonotype has more than one count but fewer than ten. J is TRBJ2-5 and V is TRBV6-5, with 7 bases fitting TRBD1. The CDR3 runs to 16 residues. Germline V gene data show CDR1 as MNHEY and CDR2 as SVGAGI. V shed 0 bases and J 7 bases; nucleotides not matched to a gene: 11. The CDR3 sequence is CASSYSIDRVGGTQYF. CDR3 nucleotide sequence: TGTGCCAGCAGTTACTCTATCGACAGGGTCGGTGGGACCCAGTACTTC.

The chain's CDR3 is CASSEIGMGYNEQFF. CDR3 nucleotides: TGTGCCAGCAGTGAGATAGGCATGGGGTACAATGAGCAGTTCTTC. The chain links TRBV6-1 to TRBJ2-1; D gene unclear. Germline CDR1 and CDR2: MNHNS and SASEGT. V dropped 3 bases and J dropped 4 bases, with 13 bases sitting between them. The CDR3 spans 15 residues.

The genes are TRBV12-3 or TRBV12-4 and TRBJ2-1; TRBD1 matches 7 bases. J gave up 0 bases and V 3 bases, and 2 bases lay outside the gene matches. This CDR3 comprises 15 residues. The CDR3 nucleotides are TGTGCCAGCAGTTTCGGGGACAGCTCCTACAATGAGCAGTTCTTC. It codes for CASSFGDSSYNEQFF.

V gene TRBV6-6 combines with J gene TRBJ2-5; 9 bases fit TRBD2. Germline CDR1 MNHNY, CDR2 SVGAGI (reference sequence). The J segment lost 2 bases and the V segment lost 2 bases, leaving 9 bases of the junction unmatched. The CDR3 is made up of 17 amino acids. In nucleotides, the CDR3 is TGTGCCAGCAGTTACGGAGGGGCTAGCGGGACTCAAGAGACCCAGTACTTC. Translated, it gives CASSYGGASGTQETQYF.

As DNA, the CDR3 is TGTGCCAGCAGCTCCCCCACTCAAGAGACCCAGTACTTC. This sequence encodes CASSSPTQETQYF. The chain uses TRBV7-9 and TRBJ2-5; D is unclear. Trimming removed 4 bases from V and 2 bases from J, with 8 bases in between. The CDR3 has 13 amino acids. Germline V lookup: CDR1 SEHNR, CDR2 FQNEAQ (reference sequence).

This clonotype occurred a few times. The gene calls are TRBV11-2 and TRBJ2-7; possibly TRBD2 for D (5 bases). Trimming pared 2 bases from V and 0 bases from J, leaving 11 bases between. CDR1 is SGHAT and CDR2 is FQNNGV in the germline V gene. The CDR3 is 15 amino acids. The DNA for the CDR3 is TGTGCCAGCAGCTTAATTAGCGATAGCTCCTACGAGCAGTACTTC. Translating gives CASSLISDSSYEQYF.

The rearrangement uses TRBV4-3 and TRBJ2-2; tentative D call: TRBD2 (6 bases). The V and J ends lost 0 bases and 4 bases respectively, with 12 bases between them. CDR1 and CDR2 from the germline V gene are LGHNA and YSLEER. The CDR3 consists of 16 residues. CDR3 bases: TGCGCCAGCAGCCAAGAACCGGGAGAGGGCACCGGGGAGCTGTTTTTT. Translation gives CASSQEPGEGTGELFF.

There are a few counts of this clonotype. The V gene is TRBV29-1, the J gene TRBJ2-7; perhaps TRBD1 as D (6 bases). The V gene's germline CDR1 is SQVTM and CDR2 ANQGSEA. This CDR3 has 14 residues. V lost 5 bases, J lost 2 bases, and 16 bases lay in between. The CDR3 DNA reads as TGCAGCGTTTGCGAGGACAGCCAGACCTACGAGCAGTACTTC. The encoded protein is CSVCEDSQTYEQYF.

The chain employs TRBV21-1 and TRBJ2-5. TRBV21-1 is a documented pseudogene. CDR3 length: 17 residues. The CDR3 DNA reads TGTGCCAGCAGTAAAGACGTTGGGCAGATACACCAAGAGACCCAGTACTTC. Its protein product is CASSKDVGQIHQETQYF.

The genes are TRBV4-3 and TRBJ2-5, with 8 nucleotides matching TRBD1. With 2 bases clipped from V and 11 bases from J, the junction kept 7 bases outside the gene matches. There are 13 residues in the CDR3. In germline, CDR1 is LGHNA, CDR2 YSLEER. DNA of the CDR3: TGCGCCAGCAGCCAACAGTTGGACAGGGAGCAGTACTTC. It is translated as CASSQQLDREQYF.

The rearrangement joins TRBV20-1 to TRBJ2-7; D is undetermined. Trimming removed 2 bases at V and 2 bases at J, with 10 bases between. Germline CDR1 and CDR2: DFQATT and SNEGSKA (reference sequence). There are 13 residues in the CDR3. Written as DNA, the CDR3 is TGCAGTGCTAGACCCCAGGAACCCTACGAGCAGTACTTC. This codes for CSARPQEPYEQYF.

The chain uses TRBV5-1 and TRBJ2-1, with 12 bases identical to TRBD2. V shed 5 bases and J 5 bases; nucleotides not matched to a gene: 5. The CDR3 length is 15 residues. Germline loops: CDR1 SGHRS, CDR2 YFSETQ. The CDR3 DNA follows: TGCGCCAGCAGGAAACTAGCGGGGGGAAACAATGAGCAGTTCTTC. The encoded protein is CASRKLAGGNNEQFF.

The chain combines TRBV27 with TRBJ1-4, with a tentative D call TRBD1 (5 bases). CDR1 and CDR2 from the germline V gene are MNHEY and SMNVEV (reference sequence). The V gene lost 3 bases and the J gene lost 6 bases, with 14 bases spanning the gap. CDR3 size: 15 residues. The CDR3 reads CASSLGQGSDEKLFF. The DNA of the CDR3 is TGTGCCAGCAGTTTGGGGCAGGGAAGCGATGAAAAACTGTTTTTT.

Comment on this clonotype: The junction does not match germline at one end; this may be a read error. The chain has TRBV7-2 and TRBJ1-2; 11 nucleotides match TRBD1. This CDR3 region has 17 residues. Germline lookup yields CDR1 SGHTA and CDR2 FQGNSA. DNA for the CDR3: TGTGCCAGCAGCCCCCCCAGGACAGGGGGCGCTCTCTATGGCCACACCTTC. The encoded protein is CASSPPRTGGALYGHTF.

This chain joins TRBV20-1 and TRBJ1-5; D is uncertain. The CDR3 totals 14 residues. Germline CDR1 is DFQATT and CDR2 is SNEGSKA (reference sequence). Trimming took off 3 bases at V and 6 bases at J, with 15 bases between the two ends. The CDR3 protein is CSARDSAPSQPQHF. Here the CDR3 DNA reads TGCAGTGCTAGGGATTCGGCCCCAAGTCAGCCCCAGCATTTT.

The CDR3 DNA follows: TGTGCCAGCAGTTCGACCACGGGACAGAAGCTCTCTGGGGCCAACGTCCTGACTTTC. Protein product: CASSSTTGQKLSGANVLTF. The rearrangement links TRBV28 to TRBJ2-6; the match to TRBD1 covers 7 bases. The V gene end was trimmed by 4 bases and the J gene end by 0 bases; junction bases not matched to a gene: 12. The CDR3 has 19 residues. CDR1 and CDR2 from the germline V gene are MDHEN and SYDVKM.

The rearrangement joins TRBV27 to TRBJ2-1; D is possibly TRBD2 (6 bases). There are 16 residues in the CDR3. The germline CDR1 and CDR2 sequences are MNHEY and SMNVEV (reference sequence). Trimming shortened V by 6 bases and J by 3 bases, and 18 bases separated the two germline ends. The CDR3 is CASRSGRRFGYNEQFF. For the CDR3, the DNA is TGTGCCAGCAGGTCGGGGAGGCGCTTCGGCTACAATGAGCAGTTCTTC.

This clonotype has at least ten counts. This chain uses TRBV12-3 or TRBV12-4 with TRBJ2-1; no clear D gene. V was shortened by 5 bases and J by 6 bases, with 5 bases between the two germline ends. The CDR3 contains 11 residues. The CDR3 coding sequence is TGTGCCAGCAGTCTCCCCAATGAGCAGTTCTTC. Translated: CASSLPNEQFF.

The chain employs TRBV7-3 and TRBJ2-1, with D perhaps TRBD1 (6 bases). V lost 3 bases, J lost 7 bases, and 28 bases lay in between. The CDR3 covers 19 residues. Germline loops: CDR1 SGHTA, CDR2 FQGTGA. The CDR3 nucleotides read TGTGCCAGCAGCTTCTTTATAGGAAACCGGCCTCAGGGGCGAAATGAGCAGTTCTTC. The encoded protein is CASSFFIGNRPQGRNEQFF. Full variable domain (remainder filled in from reference TRBV7-3 and TRBJ2-1): GAGVSQTPSNKVTEKGKYVELRCDPISGHTALYWYRQSLGQGPEFLIYFQGTGAADDSGLPNDRFFAVRPEGSVSTLKIQRTERGDSAVYLCASSFFIGNRPQGRNEQFFGPGTRLTVL.

The V gene is TRBV4-2, the J gene TRBJ1-5; tentatively, D is TRBD1 (6 bases). The length of the CDR3 is 15 residues. V was clipped by 0 bases and J by 4 bases, with 10 bases between them. Germline V gene lookup returns CDR1 LGHNA and CDR2 YNFKEQ. The CDR3 region is CASSQDRTVNQPQHF. CDR3 DNA: TGTGCCAGCAGCCAAGATCGGACAGTGAATCAGCCCCAGCATTTT.

The rearrangement links TRBV4-2 to TRBJ1-2; D uncertain. Germline CDR1 LGHNA, CDR2 YNFKEQ. The V gene lost 0 bases and the J gene lost 6 bases, with 8 bases spanning the gap. The CDR3 totals 13 residues. This CDR3 is CASSQESRDGYTF. The DNA of the CDR3 is TGTGCCAGCAGCCAAGAATCACGCGATGGCTACACCTTC.